This T cell receptor (beta chain) comes out of a study of T-cell reconstitution after alpha-beta-depleted transplantation in children. Unique molecular identifiers were used to barcode this TCRbeta library. One entry per CDR3 protein results from TCRdb running MiXCR on the PCR reads. The sample lists 300,000 or so distinct CDR3 sequences, about a tenth occurring once. In its sample, this clonotype was seen a few times. Trimming removed 4 bases from V and 1 base from J, with 12 bases in between. CDR3 length equals 14 residues. Germline-derived CDR1 and CDR2 are SGHRS and YFSETQ. The input for sequencing was PBMCs from the stem cell graft donor, taken from the stem cell graft. The chain recombines TRBV5-1 with TRBJ2-7, with D uncertain. The sequence came from a human donor who donated a stem cell graft to a child with SCID. The CDR3 region has the DNA TGCGCCAGCAGCACGGACGGAACATCCTACGAGCAGTACTTC. Translating gives CASSTDGTSYEQYF.